This T cell receptor beta chain derives from a study of T cells in Graves' hyperthyroidism and ophthalmopathy (dated by TCRdb to between 2019 and 2020). Concerning the study at large: Peripheral blood was collected at initial diagnosis, before any treatment. TCR V-J signatures able to tell the groups apart were searched for in a discovery cohort of 95 or so patients, of whom over 40 had Graves' ophthalmopathy and roughly 58 had stable Graves' hyperthyroidism. Prospective prediction of ophthalmopathy was tested in an independent validation cohort of some 19 hyperthyroidism patients and some 17 patients who later progressed to ophthalmopathy. The 100 discovery patients were divided at random into training and test sets in a 7:3 ratio. Thyroid tissue and blood T-cell repertoires from more than 5 Graves' hyperthyroidism patients were also compared in the study. Once sampling was done, hyperthyroidism patients were given methimazole at a starting dose of 30 mg daily, whereas ophthalmopathy patients were given high-dose intravenous methylprednisolone. The paper reports TCR Vbeta CDR3 sequencing of 140 or so peripheral blood samples: 40 or so ophthalmopathy, over 70 hyperthyroidism and about 17 progressor patients.

This clonotype appeared a few times. Its antigen is not yet known. It has no much larger one-base neighbor in the sample; base qualities were not kept. Ophthalmopathy patients had moderately to severely active disease, Clinical Activity Score of at least 3, NOSPECS grade of at least 4, and duration under 3 months. Patients with uncontrolled infections, other autoimmune diseases, pregnancy or lactation were excluded. Diagnoses were based on clinical symptoms, serum thyroxine and TRAb, thyroid ultrasound and orbital computed tomography. PBMCs were separated from approximately 10 ml of fresh peripheral blood using Ficoll-Paque density gradient centrifugation. Total RNA was extracted with Trizol reagent, and quality was checked on an Agilent 2100 Bioanalyzer. From a lookup of the germline V gene, CDR1 and CDR2 are SQVTM and ANQGSEA. V lost 5 bases and J lost 4 bases; the stretch between them is 16 bases long. The CDR3 runs 14 residues from the cysteine to the phenylalanine. Only the CDR3 DNA stays, 42 bases, in frame from base 1.

General findings and caveats noted by the study authors: In cross-validation, a model built on a 13 V-J signature told ophthalmopathy apart from stable hyperthyroidism with approximately 90% sensitivity and about 81% specificity, and in testing the same model reached 80%/75%. Most expanded thyroid clonotypes (frequency above 0.001) were also detected in blood, a finding suggesting that blood repertoires may reflect thyroid immune responses. In validation, the model predicted progression to ophthalmopathy a median of roughly six months before onset, with roughly 68% sensitivity and 72.22% specificity. Sample size was not statistically predetermined, and blinding of investigators to group allocation was not performed.

Amplification of TCR beta CDR3 regions was carried out from RNA transcripts. The first round of RT-PCR for the TCR CDR3 was performed with the HTBI primer set and the Qiagen OneStep RT-PCR kit. The libraries were constructed in a second round of multiplex PCR and then size-selected and purified. Paired-end sequencing of the libraries was performed with 100 bp reads on an Illumina HiSeq2000. Turning to the authors' computational methods: SOAPnuke was used to process the raw data, removing reads that contained adapters or uncalled bases, had a mean Phred below 15, or lacked an exact match to the constant primer or identifier. COPE v1.2.5 was used to merge the high-quality paired reads, and each unique nucleotide sequence was defined as a clonotype. MiTCR v1.1 was used to align the clonotypes against IMGT TRBV, TRBD and TRBJ reference segments. The analysis was restricted to V-J combinations with a frequency above 0.0001, which together covered just over 98% of the repertoires. A TCS score was defined as the ratio between F50 (clonal expansion) and ExV (chaos), using BLOSUM62-based TCRdist between CDR3 peptides within each V-J. Welch's t-statistics and random forest reduced 450 to 600 V-J features to roughly 13, which were used in a naive Bayes classifier (R e1071). Starting from the raw public reads, TCRdb applied fastp trimming at Q25, assembled clones with MiXCR and retained in-frame beta chains. Rows are combined by CDR3 protein, so each entry shows the most common genes and DNA. In this record, the V and J calls reflect TCRdb's handling and not the investigators' own analysis. In all, the sample holds 660,000 or so distinct CDR3 sequences, and roughly 20% of those were seen once. The ten largest clones add up to 34% of the sample.

This chain joins TRBV29-1 to TRBJ2-3; the D gene is tentatively TRBD1 or TRBD2, each matching 5 bases. The TCR comes from a man aged 25-45 years with Graves' ophthalmopathy. Sequencing was carried out using blood. CDR3 protein: CSVRGRSGADTQYF. The nucleotide sequence is TGCAGCGTTCGGGGCCGTAGTGGGGCAGATACGCAGTATTTT.